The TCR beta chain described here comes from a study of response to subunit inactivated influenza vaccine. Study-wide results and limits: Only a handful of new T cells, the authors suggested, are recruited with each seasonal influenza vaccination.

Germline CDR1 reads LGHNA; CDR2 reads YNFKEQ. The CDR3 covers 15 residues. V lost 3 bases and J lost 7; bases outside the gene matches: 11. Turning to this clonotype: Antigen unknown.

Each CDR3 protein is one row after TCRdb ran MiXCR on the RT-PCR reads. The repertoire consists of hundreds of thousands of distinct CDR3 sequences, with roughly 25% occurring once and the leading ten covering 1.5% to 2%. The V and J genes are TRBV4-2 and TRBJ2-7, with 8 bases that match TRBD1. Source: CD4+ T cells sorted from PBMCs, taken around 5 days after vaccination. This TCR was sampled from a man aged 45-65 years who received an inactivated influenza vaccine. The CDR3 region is CASSHVLTGGREQYF. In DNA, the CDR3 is TGTGCCAGCAGCCACGTTTTAACAGGGGGTCGGGAGCAGTACTTC.